This T cell receptor beta chain was observed in a study of T cell clonality in common variable immunodeficiency (dated by TCRdb to the mid-2010s). Results the study describes overall, beyond this receptor: Fewer deletions and N-nucleotide insertions were reportedly observed in CVID TCRbeta sequences, and highly modified clones with 13 or more V deletions were reportedly absent from CVID TCRbeta sequences. Compared with healthy controls, CVID subjects showed increased TCRbeta clonality (t-test p = 0.018), a feature most characteristic of about a third of subjects. Even though DNA input was equal, the average per sample came to about 81,820 unique sequences for controls compared with about 30,000 for CVID samples. CVID subjects shared fewer TCRbeta clones with each other than healthy controls did (p < 0.0001). It was noted by the authors that sequencing of the repertoires of T cell subpopulations would be needed to clarify the cause of the increased clonality in CVID. Patient heterogeneity within the CVID cohort put limits on correlating repertoire features with clinical complications.

This clone was found a few times. Its specific antigen is unknown. The CDR3 end is not reached by the read, which stops 3 residues before it; the germline J gene fills it in. Both CVID patients and healthy controls were predominantly of Caucasian heritage. Heparinized peripheral whole blood samples of roughly 4.5 to 8 ml were collected from each donor. Genomic DNA from adults with common variable immune deficiency (CVID) and from healthy adult controls was used to sequence TCRbeta CDR3 repertoires. A total of some 22 healthy adult volunteers (approximately 12 female and around 10 male; age range about 20 to 75 years, mean age around 35) were included in the control group. Diluted blood was subjected to density centrifugation over Hypaque 1077 or Ficoll-Paque for isolation of peripheral blood mononuclear cells. Genomic DNA was obtained from unsorted mononuclear cells using either Qiagen column purification or a centrifugation-based method.

For sequencing input, CVID and control samples contributed equivalent amounts of genomic DNA. For every sample, a 60 bp segment covering the rearranged TCRbeta CDR3 region was amplified and then sequenced. The immunoSEQ assay, a bias-corrected multiplex PCR combined with high-throughput sequencing, was used to amplify TCRbeta. From the authors' description of their analysis: Each unique nucleotide sequence was treated as a clone and annotated with V, D and J genes, copy number and frequency. Sequences were labeled productive if in frame, and non-productive if out of frame or containing stop codons. As previously described, Shannon's entropy was used to calculate clonality. The predicted amino acid sequences of productive clones were used to derive mean CDR3 Kyte-Doolittle hydropathy. Hierarchical clustering of scaled V gene usage was performed with the R hclust function using Manhattan distance and complete linkage. Sharing of clones by CDR3 amino acid sequence was evaluated through resampling of 12 repertoires per group over 100 rounds. The repertoires were searched for 70 published EBV-specific and 245 published CMV-specific TCRbeta sequences. Two CVID samples that yielded fewer than 10,000 sequences were excluded from the analysis, so around 40 CVID repertoires were retained. TCRdb holds this immuneACCESS table with in-frame rearrangements only. Some clones are missing; in checked studies, unresolved V genes explain under half, and the rest has no known cause. V and J calls and clone size are given by that table; D and trimming were obtained from the DNA. In this sample, around 55,000 clones appear, none counted once only. The ten largest make up around 0.84% of the sample.

From its cysteine to its phenylalanine, the CDR3 spans 14 amino acids. Part of the CDR3 DNA is given, 33 bases translated from base 1. CDR1 and CDR2 (SGHNT, YENEEA) derive from the germline V gene. Recombination connected TRBV11-3 to TRBJ2-3, with TRBD1 matching 7 junction bases. This receptor was identified in a person aged 18 to 75 in good health. Sequencing used peripheral blood mononuclear cells. The CDR3 bases that were read are TGTGCCAGCAGCTTAGAACCAGGGCAGGGGGCG. It translates as CASSLEPGQGA. The entire CDR3 sequence reads CASSLEPGQGAQYF.